Sequencing of this TCR beta chain was carried out in a study of regulatory T cells in long-lasting Graves disease. Germline V CDR1 and CDR2: LGHDT, YNNKEL (reference sequence). Trimming left V 2 bases short and J 4 bases short, with 12 bases between. This CDR3 comprises 14 residues. Arm-PCR of CDR3 regions with iRepertoire HTBI primers generated TCR beta libraries. TCRdb redid the calling of the multiplex PCR reads with MiXCR, one entry per CDR3 protein. The top ten hold 15% to 20% of the sample, which has about 620,000 distinct CDR3 sequences, under 20% seen once. Time point in this sample: newly diagnosed GD, antithyroid drugs for less than 3 months. Scientists built the TCR library using RNA that was extracted from PBMCs. This clonotype was observed at least ten times. The sample was also linked to a second study, of T cells in Graves' hyperthyroidism and ophthalmopathy. In that study: Stable hyperthyroidism: no ophthalmopathy progression over 18 months of follow-up. HTBI primers were used for first-round RT-PCR of the TCR CDR3. Blood also carried most thyroid clonotypes expanded above 0.001. Model output signaled ophthalmopathy a median roughly 6.1 months ahead of onset.

The sequences come from peripheral blood mononuclear cells (PBMCs), collected at new diagnosis, from a patient treated with antithyroid drugs. This rearrangement joins TRBV3-1 to TRBJ2-7; D ambiguous. The source of this sequence is a woman aged 30 to 39 with Graves disease. CDR3 nucleotide sequence: TGTGCCAGCAGCCAAAGGTCTCCCCCTTACGAGCAGTACTTC. Its translation: CASSQRSPPYEQYF.